This is a list of T cell receptor beta chains from one sample in a study of blood T cells in healthy people across ages. TCRdb re-called the 5' RACE reads through MiXCR, storing one row per CDR3 protein. The profile shows 910,000 or so distinct CDR3 sequences, just over 50% of them singletons. Sequences were obtained from blood. These TCRs come from a woman aged 55-70 years in good health. Each CDR3 is given with its conserved first and last residue. The order of the fields is D gene, clone size, J gene, CDR3 length, V gene, CDR3 DNA, CDR3 protein. D genes are given only for firm matches. A row's size may be missing; if present it is once, few, many or a size class.

D: TRBD2; size: NA; J: TRBJ2-5; length: 15; V: TRBV24-1; DNA: TGTGCCACCAGTGACTCGGGACTAGCTCCTGAGACCCAGTACTTC; CDR3: CATSDSGLAPETQYF
D: NA; size: NA; J: TRBJ2-6; length: 17; V: TRBV7-2; DNA: TGTGCCAGCACCTTCGCAGGCCGAATCTCTGGGGCCAACGTCCTGACTTTC; CDR3: CASTFAGRISGANVLTF
D: NA; size: NA; J: TRBJ1-4; length: 12; V: TRBV19; DNA: TGTGCCAGTAGACTCGACAGTGAAAAACTGTTTTTT; CDR3: CASRLDSEKLFF
D: NA; size: NA; J: TRBJ2-5; length: 13; V: TRBV20-1; DNA: TGCAGTGCTCGACCCTCTCCGGGGGAGACCCAGTACTTC; CDR3: CSARPSPGETQYF
D: NA; size: NA; J: TRBJ2-5; length: 13; V: TRBV29-1; DNA: TGCAGCGCTGAAGGGAGTCGCCAAGAGACCCAGTACTTC; CDR3: CSAEGSRQETQYF
D: NA; size: NA; J: TRBJ2-5; length: 16; V: TRBV6-1; DNA: TGTGCCAGCAGCGAGAACAGACGGAGAAATCAAGAGACCCAGTACTTC; CDR3: CASSENRRRNQETQYF
D: NA; size: NA; J: TRBJ1-4; length: 15; V: TRBV5-1; DNA: TGCGCCAGCAGCTTGTCCCCAGCCCGAATTGAAAAACTGTTTTTT; CDR3: CASSLSPARIEKLFF
D: NA; size: NA; J: TRBJ2-7; length: 15; V: TRBV7-2; DNA: TGTGCCAGCAGCTCCCGAACCCAAGGCTCCTACGAGCAGTACTTC; CDR3: CASSSRTQGSYEQYF
D: TRBD2; size: once; J: TRBJ2-1; length: 18; V: TRBV5-1; DNA: TGCGCCAGCAGCCCGGAGGGGACTAGTGGGGGATCTTACAATGAGCAGTTCTTC; CDR3: CASSPEGTSGGSYNEQFF
D: NA; size: few; J: TRBJ2-7; length: 12; V: TRBV28; DNA: TGTGCCAGTGGGGTGGATACCCGGGAGCAGTACTTC; CDR3: CASGVDTREQYF
D: NA; size: NA; J: TRBJ2-7; length: 14; V: TRBV7-2; DNA: TGTGCCAGCAGCTTTGCGGGGAAAACCTACGAGCAGTACTTC; CDR3: CASSFAGKTYEQYF
D: NA; size: NA; J: TRBJ2-6; length: 17; V: TRBV14; DNA: TGTGCCAGCAGCCAAAGTATTACCATCTCTGGGGCCAACGTCCTGACTTTC; CDR3: CASSQSITISGANVLTF
D: NA; size: NA; J: TRBJ2-3; length: 14; V: TRBV6-5; DNA: TGTGCCAGCAGGCCTACAGGGATCACAGATACGCAGTATTTT; CDR3: CASRPTGITDTQYF
D: NA; size: NA; J: TRBJ2-3; length: 16; V: TRBV7-3; DNA: TGTGCCAGCAGCTCCCTCCGGGGCGCCGCAACAGATACGCAGTATTTT; CDR3: CASSSLRGAATDTQYF
D: NA; size: NA; J: TRBJ2-1; length: 18; V: TRBV21-1; DNA: TGTGCCAGCAGCAAGCCGGGGACTAGCGGGACGTCCTACAATGAGCAGTTCTTC; CDR3: CASSKPGTSGTSYNEQFF
D: TRBD1; size: NA; J: TRBJ2-7; length: 15; V: TRBV12-3/TRBV12-4; DNA: TGTGCCAGCACCCCTGGGACAGGGGTGGCCTACGAGCAGTACTTC; CDR3: CASTPGTGVAYEQYF
D: NA; size: NA; J: TRBJ1-5; length: 15; V: TRBV29-1; DNA: TGCAGCGTTGTTATCCAGGGTTTGGGCAATCAGCCCCAGCATTTT; CDR3: CSVVIQGLGNQPQHF
D: NA; size: NA; J: TRBJ2-7; length: 16; V: TRBV28; DNA: TGTGCCAGCAGTTTCAGGTATATGAGGGAAAGTGGCGAGCAGTACTTC; CDR3: CASSFRYMRESGEQYF
D: NA; size: few; J: TRBJ2-3; length: 16; V: TRBV4-1; DNA: TGCGCCAGCAGCCAAGAAGGGGGGGGGGCCCCAGATACGCAGTATTTT; CDR3: CASSQEGGGAPDTQYF
D: TRBD1; size: NA; J: TRBJ2-7; length: 14; V: TRBV7-9; DNA: TGTGCCAGCAGCTTAGCGGGACAGGCCTACGAGCAGTACTTC; CDR3: CASSLAGQAYEQYF
D: TRBD1; size: NA; J: TRBJ2-1; length: 14; V: TRBV7-2; DNA: TGTGCCAGCAGCCCAGGACAGGGTAAGGGTGAGCAGTTCTTC; CDR3: CASSPGQGKGEQFF
D: TRBD2; size: NA; J: TRBJ2-2; length: 15; V: TRBV11-2; DNA: TGTGCCAGCAGCTTAGTCCTTCGGGGGGTCGGGGAGCTGTTTTTT; CDR3: CASSLVLRGVGELFF
D: TRBD1; size: NA; J: TRBJ2-7; length: 17; V: TRBV5-1; DNA: TGCGCCAGCAGCTTGGCAAGAACAGGGGGCTTATCCTACGAGCAGTACTTC; CDR3: CASSLARTGGLSYEQYF
D: TRBD1; size: few; J: TRBJ1-5; length: 14; V: TRBV7-9; DNA: TGTGCCAGCAGTCGGACAGGGGGCACCCAGCCCCAGCATTTT; CDR3: CASSRTGGTQPQHF
D: NA; size: few; J: TRBJ2-1; length: 17; V: TRBV28; DNA: TGTGCCAGCAGCCGGGCCCTTCGAAGGAGCTCCTACAATGAGCAGTTCTTC; CDR3: CASSRALRRSSYNEQFF
D: NA; size: NA; J: TRBJ2-7; length: 15; V: TRBV14; DNA: TGTGCCAGCAGCCAGCGCCGGGACTCTTCCTACGAGCAGTACTTC; CDR3: CASSQRRDSSYEQYF
D: NA; size: few; J: TRBJ2-5; length: 11; V: TRBV12-3/TRBV12-4; DNA: TGTGCCAGCGGGGAATTGGAGACCCAGTACTTC; CDR3: CASGELETQYF
D: NA; size: NA; J: TRBJ2-7; length: 14; V: TRBV20-1; DNA: TGCAGTGCTAGACGGGATCCGGTTTCCTACGAGCAGTACTTC; CDR3: CSARRDPVSYEQYF
D: NA; size: NA; J: TRBJ2-4; length: 15; V: TRBV4-3; DNA: TGCGCCAGCAGCCAAGAGGGGGGCAGGATGAACATTCAGTACTTC; CDR3: CASSQEGGRMNIQYF
D: NA; size: NA; J: TRBJ2-5; length: 16; V: TRBV20-1; DNA: TGCAGTGCTAGAGATAGCGGTCCACTTCCGAAGGATACCCAGTACTTC; CDR3: CSARDSGPLPKDTQYF
D: TRBD2; size: NA; J: TRBJ2-2; length: 16; V: TRBV13; DNA: TGTGCCAGCAGCTTTTTAACTAGCGGGAGTCAAGGGGAGCTGTTTTTT; CDR3: CASSFLTSGSQGELFF
D: TRBD2; size: NA; J: TRBJ2-2; length: 17; V: TRBV27; DNA: TGTGCCAGCAACCCCTCACCGGGACTAACGAACACCGGGGAGCTGTTTTTT; CDR3: CASNPSPGLTNTGELFF
D: TRBD1; size: NA; J: TRBJ2-7; length: 11; V: TRBV12-3/TRBV12-4; DNA: TGTGCCAGCAGTTCGGGACAGGGGTTGTACTTC; CDR3: CASSSGQGLYF
D: NA; size: few; J: TRBJ2-7; length: 12; V: TRBV20-1; DNA: TGCAGTGCTAGCCTCGAAGCCCGCGAGCAGTACTTC; CDR3: CSASLEAREQYF
D: TRBD2; size: NA; J: TRBJ2-7; length: 16; V: TRBV12-3/TRBV12-4; DNA: TGTGCCAGCAGTCCTCAAGTCAGGGCGGGAGGTAGGGAGCAGTACTTC; CDR3: CASSPQVRAGGREQYF
D: NA; size: few; J: TRBJ2-4; length: 12; V: TRBV20-1; DNA: TGCAGTGCTAGAGCCAGGGGAAACATTCAGTACTTC; CDR3: CSARARGNIQYF
D: TRBD1; size: few; J: TRBJ2-6; length: 19; V: TRBV6-2/TRBV6-3; DNA: TGTGCCAGCAGTTACGGTCCGAGGACAGGTCTCCCTGGGGCCAACGTCCTGACTTTC; CDR3: CASSYGPRTGLPGANVLTF
D: NA; size: NA; J: TRBJ2-1; length: 18; V: TRBV10-3; DNA: TGTGCCATCAGTGAGGGGACTTGGCCTAGTGGTATGTACGATGAGCAGTTCTTC; CDR3: CAISEGTWPSGMYDEQFF
D: NA; size: few; J: TRBJ2-7; length: 14; V: TRBV3-1; DNA: TGTGCCAGCAGCCAAGTTTGGGACCCCTACGAGCAGTACTTC; CDR3: CASSQVWDPYEQYF
D: NA; size: NA; J: TRBJ2-1; length: 13; V: TRBV24-1; DNA: TGTGCCACCAGTGACCCGAACGGGGATGAGCAGTTCTTC; CDR3: CATSDPNGDEQFF
D: TRBD2; size: NA; J: TRBJ2-7; length: 15; V: TRBV6-2/TRBV6-3; DNA: TGTGCCAGCAGTTTCAGAGCGGGAGGGGGCTACGAGCAGTACTTC; CDR3: CASSFRAGGGYEQYF
D: NA; size: few; J: TRBJ1-4; length: 13; V: TRBV24-1; DNA: TGTGCCACCAGTGGATCTCGCGCTGAAAAACTGTTTTTT; CDR3: CATSGSRAEKLFF
D: TRBD1; size: NA; J: TRBJ2-5; length: 15; V: TRBV4-1; DNA: TGCGCCAGCAGCCACCAACAGGGGTGGCAAGAGACCCAGTACTTC; CDR3: CASSHQQGWQETQYF
D: TRBD1; size: NA; J: TRBJ1-1; length: 13; V: TRBV29-1; DNA: TGCAGCGTCTCGACAGGGGGGAACACTGAAGCTTTCTTT; CDR3: CSVSTGGNTEAFF
D: NA; size: few; J: TRBJ2-3; length: 14; V: TRBV13; DNA: TGTGCCAGCAGCCTTACCTCACTAGCCAATACGCAGTATTTT; CDR3: CASSLTSLANTQYF
D: NA; size: NA; J: TRBJ2-5; length: 13; V: TRBV20-1; DNA: TGCAGCCTAGTCGGGGAATTCCAAGAGACCCAGTACTTC; CDR3: CSLVGEFQETQYF
D: NA; size: few; J: TRBJ2-5; length: 14; V: TRBV5-1; DNA: TGCGCCAGCAGCTTGTGTGACCCCCAAGAGACCCAGTACTTC; CDR3: CASSLCDPQETQYF
D: TRBD2; size: few; J: TRBJ2-4; length: 15; V: TRBV4-3; DNA: TGCGCCAGCAGCCGCCAAGCGGGAGTCGAAAACATTCAGTACTTC; CDR3: CASSRQAGVENIQYF
D: NA; size: NA; J: TRBJ2-7; length: 14; V: TRBV6-2/TRBV6-3; DNA: TGTGCCAGCAAAGACGCTCCAGAAAACTACGAGCAGTACTTC; CDR3: CASKDAPENYEQYF
D: TRBD1; size: NA; J: TRBJ1-5; length: 16; V: TRBV4-1; DNA: TGCGCCAGCAGCCAACTGGACAGGGGCCTAAATCAGCCCCAGCATTTT; CDR3: CASSQLDRGLNQPQHF
D: TRBD2; size: NA; J: TRBJ2-7; length: 15; V: TRBV19; DNA: TGTGCCAGTAGTACAGCGGTCGGACTAGCCTACGAGCAGTACTTC; CDR3: CASSTAVGLAYEQYF
D: NA; size: NA; J: TRBJ2-1; length: 13; V: TRBV7-2; DNA: TGTGCCAGCAGCTTAGCTGGGATAAGGGAGCAGTTCTTC; CDR3: CASSLAGIREQFF